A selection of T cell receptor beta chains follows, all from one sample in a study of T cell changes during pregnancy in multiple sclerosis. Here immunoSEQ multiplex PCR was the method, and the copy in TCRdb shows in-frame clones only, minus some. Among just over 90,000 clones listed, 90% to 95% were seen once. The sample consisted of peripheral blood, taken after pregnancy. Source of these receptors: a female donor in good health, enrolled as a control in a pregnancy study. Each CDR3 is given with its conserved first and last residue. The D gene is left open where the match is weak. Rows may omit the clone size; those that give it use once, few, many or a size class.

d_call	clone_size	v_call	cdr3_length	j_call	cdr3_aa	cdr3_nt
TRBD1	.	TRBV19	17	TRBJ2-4	CASSKRTGELAKNIQYF	TGTGCCAGTAGTAAACGGACAGGGGAACTAGCCAAAAACATTCAGTACTTC
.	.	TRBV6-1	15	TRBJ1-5	CASSDYGYSNQPQHF	TGTGCCAGCAGTGACTACGGGTATAGCAATCAGCCCCAGCATTTT
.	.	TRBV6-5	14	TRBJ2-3	CASSLTGSTDTQYF	TGTGCCAGCAGTCTGACTGGCAGCACAGATACGCAGTATTTT
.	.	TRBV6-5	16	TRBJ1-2	CASSYSSPLANYGYTF	TGTGCCAGCAGTTACTCGAGCCCGTTAGCTAACTATGGCTACACCTTC
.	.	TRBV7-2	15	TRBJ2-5	CASSLRGNSPETQYF	TGTGCCAGCAGCTTAAGGGGGAACTCCCCAGAGACCCAGTACTTC
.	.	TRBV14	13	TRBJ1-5	CASSPGVNQPQHF	TGTGCCAGCAGCCCGGGGGTTAATCAGCCCCAGCATTTT
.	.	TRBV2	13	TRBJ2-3	CASSLTGSGTQYF	TGTGCCAGCAGTCTAACAGGGTCAGGTACGCAGTATTTT
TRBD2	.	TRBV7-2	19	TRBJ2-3	CASSGGLAGGLYSTDTQYF	TGTGCCAGCAGCGGTGGACTAGCGGGGGGGCTCTATAGCACAGATACGCAGTATTTT
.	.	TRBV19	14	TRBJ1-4	CASTIQGRNEKLFF	TGTGCCAGTACGATACAGGGTAGGAATGAAAAACTGTTTTTT
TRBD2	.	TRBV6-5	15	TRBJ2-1	CASSVLAGPYNEQFF	TGTGCCAGCAGCGTGCTAGCGGGGCCCTACAATGAGCAGTTCTTC
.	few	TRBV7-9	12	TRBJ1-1	CASSPLATEAFF	TGTGCCAGCAGCCCGTTAGCCACTGAAGCTTTCTTT
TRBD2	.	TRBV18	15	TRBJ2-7	CASSSSGGSSYEQYF	TGTGCCAGCTCATCTAGCGGGGGAAGCTCCTACGAGCAGTACTTC
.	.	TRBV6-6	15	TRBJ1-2	CASSYSGGATYGYTF	TGTGCCAGCAGTTACTCGGGGGGAGCGACCTATGGCTACACCTTC
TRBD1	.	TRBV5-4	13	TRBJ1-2	CASRPWTGKGYTF	TGTGCCAGCAGGCCCTGGACAGGGAAGGGCTACACCTTC
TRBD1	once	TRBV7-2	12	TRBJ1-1	CASSLYQGGAFF	TGTGCCAGCAGCTTATACCAGGGGGGCGCTTTCTTT
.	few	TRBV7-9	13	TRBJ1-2	CASSLSSTYGYTF	TGTGCCAGCAGCTTAAGCTCAACCTATGGCTACACCTTC
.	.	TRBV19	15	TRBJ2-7	CASSSVSGRPTEQYF	TGTGCCAGTAGTAGCGTATCAGGGCGACCAACCGAGCAGTACTTC